The 18 T cell receptor beta chains reported below all come from one sample, sequenced in a study of blood T cell repertoires in COVID-19. The table came from immunoSEQ multiplex PCR; TCRdb's copy has only in-frame clones and leaves some out. The sample has fewer than 50,000 clones, 69% seen once; the top ten hold 5.5% to 6.5%. Sample: peripheral blood. These receptors all stem from a man aged 80 or over with acute or convalescent COVID-19.

The chain employs TRBV21-1 and TRBJ1-1; TRBD1, the D gene given by the table, was not confirmed from the DNA. TRBV21-1 counts as a pseudogene. This CDR3 region has 13 residues. The CDR3 DNA follows: TGTGCCGGACAGGGAGAGACGGACACTGAAGCTTTCTTT. It encodes CAGQGETDTEAFF.

This clone was counted between two and nine times. This chain connects TRBV28 to TRBJ2-7; 7 positions match TRBD1. The CDR3 is 15 amino acids. The germline V gene encodes CDR1 MDHEN and CDR2 SYDVKM. The junction had 10 bases not matched to a gene; V was cut back by 5 bases and J by 3 bases. This chain's CDR3 is CASSLMTGKSYEQYF. In nucleotides, the CDR3 is TGTGCCAGCAGTCTCATGACAGGGAAGAGCTACGAGCAGTACTTC.

The chain links TRBV6-1 to TRBJ2-3, with a tentative D call TRBD2 (5 bases). This CDR3 comprises 15 residues. Per the germline V gene, CDR1 is MNHNS and CDR2 is SASEGT. The germline V and J ends were trimmed by 2 bases and 0 bases, with 9 bases remaining between them. The CDR3 reads CASSERERSTDTQYF. The CDR3 DNA is TGTGCCAGCAGTGAAAGGGAGAGAAGCACAGATACGCAGTATTTT.

CDR3 DNA: TGCGCCAGCAGCGCCAGGGGCTCTGGAAACACCATATATTTT. Its translation: CASSARGSGNTIYF. J is TRBJ1-3 and V is TRBV5-1; D may be TRBD1 (6 bases). Germline V lookup: CDR1 SGHRS, CDR2 YFSETQ. V lost 4 bases to trimming and J lost 0 bases, with 8 bases between them. The CDR3 totals 14 residues.

In this sample, this clone turned up a few times. The chain carries TRBV7-8 and TRBJ1-4, with 12 bases that match TRBD1. V lost 4 bases and J lost 2; bases outside the gene matches: 8. The length of the CDR3 is 18 residues. Germline assignment: CDR1 SGHVS and CDR2 FQNEAQ. The CDR3 sequence: CASSWDRGRFSTNEKLFF. The CDR3 DNA is TGTGCCAGCAGCTGGGACAGGGGGCGCTTCTCGACTAATGAAAAACTGTTTTTT.

The chain couples TRBV7-9 to TRBJ1-1; D unresolved. CDR1 and CDR2 from the germline V gene are SEHNR and FQNEAQ (reference sequence). CDR3 length: 12 residues. V was cut by 2 bases and J by 1 base, with 2 bases left in between. The chain's CDR3 is CASSLQNTEAFF. The CDR3 DNA follows: TGTGCCAGCAGCTTACAGAACACTGAAGCTTTCTTT. The variable domain in full, with the rest retrieved from reference TRBV7-9 and TRBJ1-1, is DTGVSQNPRHKITKRGQNVTFRCDPISEHNRLYWYRQTLGQGPEFLTYFQNEAQLEKSRLLSDRFSAERPKGSFSTLEIQRTEQGDSAMYLCASSLQNTEAFFGQGTRLTVV.

J is TRBJ2-1 and V is TRBV6-4, with TRBD2 matching over 9 bases. Trimming removed 3 bases from V and 5 bases from J; junction bases left unmatched: 2. CDR1 MRHNA and CDR2 SNTAGT come from the germline V gene. This CDR3 contains 14 residues. CDR3 in DNA: TGTGCCAGCAGTGAATCTAGCGGGGACAATGAGCAGTTCTTC. Its translation: CASSESSGDNEQFF.

The genes are TRBV6-1 and TRBJ2-7, with D unclear. Trimming shortened V by 1 base and J by 6 bases, and 19 bases separated the two germline ends. The length of the CDR3 is 16 residues. Germline V lookup: CDR1 MNHNS, CDR2 SASEGT. CDR3 in amino acids: CASSEVSDSLRGEQYF. Written as DNA, the CDR3 is TGTGCCAGCAGTGAAGTGTCAGACTCTCTCCGCGGCGAGCAGTACTTC.

The gene calls are TRBV7-9 and TRBJ2-7; 10 bases line up with TRBD2. CDR3 length equals 16 residues. With 5 bases clipped from V and 4 bases from J, the junction kept 11 bases outside the gene matches. CDR1 SEHNR and CDR2 FQNEAQ come from the germline V gene (reference sequence). The CDR3 DNA sequence: TGTGCCAGCAGCCTGGCCGGACCTAGCGGGAGTTACGAGCAGTACTTC. This sequence encodes CASSLAGPSGSYEQYF.

V and J are TRBV19 and TRBJ2-1; 11 bases map to TRBD2. V gave up 4 bases and J gave up 1 base; unmatched junction bases: 9. The germline V gene encodes CDR1 LNHDA and CDR2 SQIVND (reference sequence). This CDR3 contains 18 residues. The CDR3: CASSKIPGTSGSYNEQFF. The CDR3 DNA sequence: TGTGCCAGTAGTAAGATCCCAGGGACTAGCGGTTCCTACAATGAGCAGTTCTTC.

The genes are TRBV4-3 and TRBJ1-2, with TRBD1 as a possible D gene (6 bases). Trimming left V 0 bases short and J 8 bases short, with 19 bases between. The CDR3 spans 16 residues. Germline-derived CDR1 and CDR2 are LGHNA and YSLEER. Here the CDR3 reads CASSQDLGTPWDGYTF. DNA of the CDR3: TGCGCCAGCAGCCAAGATCTGGGGACACCTTGGGACGGCTACACCTTC.

This clone was seen more than once but under ten times. The chain employs TRBV15 and TRBJ2-7, with TRBD2 as a possible D gene (5 bases). Deletions cut 1 base from V and 4 bases from J, with 14 bases between. Germline CDR1 LNHNV, CDR2 YYDKDF (reference sequence). The CDR3 has 15 residues. The CDR3 bases are TGTGCCACCAGCAGAGGCCCAGGCGGGTGGTACGAGCAGTACTTC. This sequence encodes CATSRGPGGWYEQYF.

The chain couples TRBV7-9 to TRBJ2-7, with D maybe TRBD1 (5 bases). The ends were cut back, 2 bases at V and 1 base at J, with 9 bases in the middle. The CDR3 contains 14 residues. Germline-derived CDR1 and CDR2 are SEHNR and FQNEAQ (reference sequence). The CDR3 sequence: CASSLRQGSYEQYF. CDR3 bases: TGTGCCAGCAGCTTACGGCAGGGATCCTACGAGCAGTACTTC.

This clone was picked up one time. This chain uses TRBV3-1 (or the pseudogene TRBV3-2) with TRBJ1-2, with 7 bases identical to TRBD1. Germline CDR1 is LGHDT and CDR2 is YNNKEL (reference sequence). V shed 4 bases and J 3 bases; nucleotides not matched to a gene: 5. CDR3 size: 14 residues. CDR3 coding DNA: TGTGCCAGCAGCCCTAGCCAGGGGGACTATGGCTACACCTTC. Translation gives CASSPSQGDYGYTF.

The rearrangement links TRBV30 to TRBJ1-1; D is uncertain. Germline V gene sequence: CDR1 GTSNPN, CDR2 SVGIG (reference sequence). The V gene lost 3 bases and the J gene lost 2 bases, with 13 bases spanning the gap. The length of the CDR3 is 14 residues. This CDR3 is CAWRGLGRNTEAFF. The CDR3 bases are TGTGCCTGGAGAGGGTTAGGGAGAAACACTGAAGCTTTCTTT.

This clone was seen more than once but under ten times. V is TRBV7-2 and J is TRBJ1-1, with 8 bases matching TRBD1. Trimming took 3 bases from V and 5 from J; bases not matched to a gene: 5. Germline assignment: CDR1 SGHTA and CDR2 FQGNSA. The CDR3 extends over 14 amino acids. CDR3 DNA sequence: TGTGCCAGCAGCTTCGGACAGGGAGGGACTGAAGCTTTCTTT. It specifies CASSFGQGGTEAFF.

The chain joins TRBV12-3 or TRBV12-4 to TRBJ2-2, with 8 nucleotides matching TRBD2. The CDR3 runs to 13 residues. V shed 6 bases and J 3 bases; nucleotides not matched to a gene: 0. CDR3 residues: CASRTSDTGELFF. In DNA, the CDR3 is TGTGCCAGCAGGACTAGCGACACCGGGGAGCTGTTTTTT.

The chain recombines TRBV19 with TRBJ1-2; TRBD1 agrees at 8 bases. The CDR3 totals 14 residues. Trimming cost V 5 bases and J 4 bases; bases outside gene matches: 6. Germline V CDR1 and CDR2: LNHDA, SQIVND (reference sequence). The CDR3 loop reads CASSPADRVYGYTF. CDR3 bases: TGTGCCAGTAGTCCCGCGGACAGGGTCTATGGCTACACCTTC.